The 8 T cell receptor beta chains listed next were all sequenced from one sample in a study of low-dose radiotherapy and immunotherapy resistance in tumors. With TRAV- and TRBV-specific primers, first-strand cDNA was made, covering the alpha and beta chains. With a V-primer adapter and a constant-region primer, TCRs were amplified for roughly 18 PCR cycles. Each CDR3 protein gets one entry after TCRdb re-called the reads with MiXCR. The table shows 9,500 to 15,000 distinct CDR3 sequences, with 76% occurring only once. The receptors were gathered from a human donor with advanced metastatic prostate, ovarian, gallbladder or colorectal cancer (not recorded which). This table probably holds off-target reads from a library built for another chain.

The V call is TRBV18, the J call TRBJ2-3; either TRBD1 or TRBD2 may fit D (5 bases each). V was pared by 4 bases and J by 0 bases, with 17 bases between. Germline CDR1 reads KGHSH; CDR2 reads LQKENI. This CDR3 region has 17 residues. CDR3 nucleotides: TGTGCCAGCTCACGCATGGGGACGGTAACTAGCACAGATACGCAGTATTTT. This codes for CASSRMGTVTSTDTQYF.

The chain has TRBV28 and TRBJ1-1, with D maybe TRBD1 (6 bases). V was cut by 2 bases and J by 10 bases, with 11 bases left in between. Germline CDR1 is MDHEN and CDR2 is SYDVKM. The CDR3 is 12 amino acids. DNA of the CDR3: TGTGCCAGCAGTTTAGGGGACATTGGAGCTTTCTTT. It is translated as CASSLGDIGAFF.

This clonotype was seen only a few times. The CDR3 region is CSADMNTEAFF. The CDR3 DNA follows: TGCAGCGCGGACATGAACACTGAAGCTTTCTTT. This chain connects TRBV29-1 to TRBJ1-1, with a weak D call TRBD1 (5 bases). Trimming pared 7 bases from V and 0 bases from J, leaving 6 bases between. Germline V gene sequence: CDR1 SQVTM, CDR2 ANQGSEA. CDR3 length: 11 residues.

The CDR3 spells CASKVGGPNGYTF. CDR3 DNA sequence: TGTGCCAGCAAGGTCGGGGGGCCCAATGGCTACACCTTC. V usage is TRBV7-2 and J usage is TRBJ1-2, with a possible D match to TRBD1 (6 bases). The CDR3 sequence is 13 residues long. Trimming cost V 7 bases and J 6 bases, with 15 bases left between them. Germline CDR1 is SGHTA and CDR2 is FQGNSA.

V usage is TRBV29-1 and J usage is TRBJ2-7; D is ambiguous. The CDR3 spans 12 residues. The ends were cut back, 5 bases at V and 0 bases at J, with 8 bases in the middle. The germline V gene encodes CDR1 SQVTM and CDR2 ANQGSEA. The CDR3 bases are TGCAGCGTTCGGAAGAGCTCCTACGAGCAGTACTTC. Residues: CSVRKSSYEQYF.

V is TRBV29-1 and J is TRBJ2-2; 8 nucleotides match TRBD1. The ends lost 4 bases at V and 6 bases at J; junction bases unmatched: 4. The germline gives CDR1 SQVTM, CDR2 ANQGSEA. The CDR3 length is 13 residues. The CDR3 coding sequence is TGCAGCGTTGGGACAGGGAGGTCCGGGGAGCTGTTTTTT. It is translated as CSVGTGRSGELFF.

The V call is TRBV6-5, the J call TRBJ1-2, with TRBD1 identical over 7 bases. J was trimmed by 3 bases and V by 6 bases; bases with no gene match: 7. The germline V gene has CDR1 MNHEY and CDR2 SVGAGI. The CDR3 has 14 residues. CDR3 residues: CASSKGTADYGYTF. CDR3 coding DNA: TGTGCCAGCAGCAAAGGGACAGCTGACTATGGCTACACCTTC.

V gene TRBV7-2 combines with J gene TRBJ1-5; D remains unclear. Trimming pared 8 bases from V and 4 bases from J, leaving 15 bases between. Germline V gene data show CDR1 as SGHTA and CDR2 as FQGNSA. The CDR3 sequence is 14 residues long. The DNA for the CDR3 is TGTGCCAGCCGCCCCTCGACGGGTAATCAGCCCCAGCATTTT. Protein: CASRPSTGNQPQHF. Variable domain in full (rest from reference TRBV7-2 and TRBJ1-5): GAGVSQSPSNKVTEKGKDVELRCDPISGHTALYWYRQSLGQGLEFLIYFQGNSAPDKSGLPSDRFSAERTGGSVSTLTIQRTQQEDSAVYLCASRPSTGNQPQHFGDGTRLSIL.